This T cell receptor beta chain was sequenced in a study of shared clonotypes between healthy human individuals. Across the whole study: The donors, two women and a few men, were aged 18 to 49. Findings and limits, study-wide: Unshared clonotypes carried lower generation probabilities than those common to all four donors. Rarefaction demonstrated incomplete sorted-subset sequencing despite large depth.

Original data processing: In the immunoSEQ data, sequences were junction-only and lacked quality scores, so filtering differed. The method was immunoSEQ multiplex PCR; TCRdb's version includes in-frame clones alone and lacks a portion of them. Clone size and the V and J calls come from that table; the DNA yielded D and trimming. The sample yields about 2.1 million clones, 85% to 95% seen once. Regarding this clone: As yet, its antigen is unknown.

In the naive CD8 group, cells lacked CD45RO and were positively selected for CCR7, so terminally differentiated effector memory CD45RA+ cells were left out. Trimming shortened V by 3 bases and J by 6 bases, and 16 bases separated the two germline ends. This CDR3 is 14 amino acids long. Germline CDR1 is SGHKS and CDR2 is YYEKEE (reference sequence). The receptor was derived from a man aged 18-30 years in good health. Some clones in this sample may be carry-over from other donors' samples. The V and J genes are TRBV5-5 and TRBJ2-7; the D is unclear. Sequencing was performed on naive CD8+ T cells from PBMCs. The CDR3 spells CASSSDMDPREQYF. Here the CDR3 DNA reads TGTGCCAGCAGCTCCGATATGGACCCCCGCGAGCAGTACTTC.